The 19 T cell receptor beta chains in this list originate from one sample, sequenced in a study of cytomegalovirus exposure and HLA in healthy donors. A multiplex PCR was run with 60 Vbeta primers and 13 Jbeta primers. Clones were sequenced by immunoSEQ multiplex PCR, and TCRdb holds only the in-frame ones, with some missing. The sample carries 140,000 or so clones, over 60% recorded once. Source material: PBMCs. These TCRs come from a man between 35 and 55 years old in good health and CMV-seronegative.

The rearrangement joins TRBV5-6 to TRBJ1-2; D possibly corresponds to TRBD1 (6 bases). Trimming pared 2 bases from V and 4 bases from J, leaving 9 bases between. Looked up from germline, CDR1 is SGHDT and CDR2 is YYEEEE. This CDR3 is 13 amino acids long. CDR3 region: CASSFPGAYGYTF. The CDR3 DNA follows: TGTGCCAGCAGCTTTCCAGGGGCCTATGGCTACACCTTC.

The chain couples TRBV7-9 to TRBJ2-1; maybe TRBD1 (5 bases). CDR3 length: 13 residues. The V end lost 5 bases, the J end lost 9 bases, and 14 bases lay between the germline ends. Germline V gene lookup returns CDR1 SEHNR and CDR2 FQNEAQ (reference sequence). CDR3 in amino acids: CASSPQGLAEQFF. The CDR3 region has the DNA TGTGCCAGCAGCCCCCAGGGATTGGCTGAGCAGTTCTTC.

This clone has more than one count but fewer than ten. The V call is TRBV7-8, the J call TRBJ2-7, with 9 bases lining up with TRBD1. CDR1 is SGHVS and CDR2 is FQNEAQ in the germline V gene. V shed 4 bases and J 4 bases; nucleotides not matched to a gene: 5. This CDR3 has 14 amino acids. CDR3 protein: CASSSTGGIYEQYF. The CDR3 nucleotides are TGTGCCAGCAGCTCGACAGGGGGTATTTACGAGCAGTACTTC.

This chain joins TRBV29-1 and TRBJ2-5; TRBD1 aligns across 11 bases. Germline CDR1 reads SQVTM; CDR2 reads ANQGSEA. The CDR3 totals 14 residues. With 3 bases clipped from V and 4 bases from J, the junction kept 4 bases outside the gene matches. This chain's CDR3 is CSVETGTGGETQYF. The DNA of the CDR3 is TGCAGCGTTGAGACTGGGACAGGGGGAGAGACCCAGTACTTC.

V and J are TRBV6-5 and TRBJ2-2; a weak D match, TRBD1 (6 bases). V was clipped by 7 bases and J by 0 bases, with 12 bases between them. The germline gives CDR1 MNHEY, CDR2 SVGAGI. CDR3 length equals 15 residues. The CDR3 here is CASKQGYTNTGELFF. Here the CDR3 DNA reads TGTGCCAGCAAACAGGGATATACGAACACCGGGGAGCTGTTTTTT.

This clone has just a few counts. The V gene is TRBV27, the J gene TRBJ2-7, with TRBD1 matching over 8 bases. Germline trimming cut 4 bases from V and 4 bases from J; bases unmatched to any gene: 9. CDR1 and CDR2 (germline): MNHEY, SMNVEV (reference sequence). There are 15 residues in the CDR3. As DNA, the CDR3 is TGTGCCAGCAGTTCTGCCGGGACAGGATTTTACGAGCAGTACTTC. Its translation is CASSSAGTGFYEQYF.

The chain carries TRBV6-1 and TRBJ2-2; 7 bases line up with TRBD2. The CDR3 has 18 amino acids. The germline V gene encodes CDR1 MNHNS and CDR2 SASEGT. Losses at the gene ends were 0 bases for V and 4 bases for J; bases not matched to a gene: 11. CDR3 amino acids: CASSEALQWRGSTGELFF. The CDR3 bases are TGTGCCAGCAGTGAAGCGCTTCAGTGGCGGGGGAGCACCGGGGAGCTGTTTTTT.

The chain carries TRBV5-1 and TRBJ2-3; the match to TRBD2 covers 7 bases. The CDR3 is made up of 15 amino acids. CDR1 SGHRS and CDR2 YFSETQ come from the germline V gene. Trimming at V came to 0 bases and at J to 2 bases, leaving 3 bases not matched to a gene. The CDR3 reads CASSLAGTNTDTQYF. The CDR3 region has the DNA TGCGCCAGCAGCTTGGCGGGGACTAACACAGATACGCAGTATTTT. Full variable domain (outside the CDR3, taken from reference TRBV5-1 and TRBJ2-3): KAGVTQTPRYLIKTRGQQVTLSCSPISGHRSVSWYQQTPGQGLQFLFEYFSETQRNKGNFPGRFSGRQFSNSRSEMNVSTLELGDSALYLCASSLAGTNTDTQYFGPGTRLTVL.

The chain combines TRBV6-1 with TRBJ2-5; 9 positions agree with TRBD2. The germline CDR1 and CDR2 sequences are MNHNS and SASEGT. J gave up 6 bases and V 6 bases, and 5 bases lay outside the gene matches. This CDR3 contains 13 residues. This CDR3 reads CASRAGGQQTQYF. CDR3 coding DNA: TGTGCCAGCAGGGCGGGGGGGCAGCAGACCCAGTACTTC.

V usage is TRBV4-1 and J usage is TRBJ1-2; the D gene is possibly TRBD1 (6 bases). CDR1 and CDR2 from the germline V gene are MGHRA and YSYEKL. The V gene lost 0 bases and the J gene lost 8 bases, with 13 bases spanning the gap. There are 14 residues in the CDR3. The CDR3 coding sequence is TGCGCCAGCAGCCAAGATCGCAGGGGCGGCGGCTACACCTTC. This codes for CASSQDRRGGGYTF.

Comment on this clone: Other DNA sequences in this specimen translate into the identical CDR3. The CDR3: CASSLGLAGDPYQETQYF. CDR3 nucleotide sequence: TGCGCCAGCAGCTTGGGACTAGCGGGAGACCCGTACCAAGAGACCCAGTACTTC. This rearrangement joins TRBV5-1 to TRBJ2-5; 12 nucleotides match TRBD2. The CDR3 is 18 amino acids. Germline assignment: CDR1 SGHRS and CDR2 YFSETQ. V was clipped by 0 bases and J by 0 bases; unmatched bases: 6.

This clone was counted only a few times. The V call is TRBV30, the J call TRBJ2-1, with 8 bases aligning to TRBD2. The CDR3 consists of 17 residues. J lost 3 bases, V lost 3 bases, and 13 bases had no gene match. CDR1 is GTSNPN and CDR2 is SVGIG in the germline V gene (reference sequence). The CDR3 loop is CAWSTVVAGIFYNEQFF. CDR3 bases: TGTGCCTGGAGCACGGTGGTAGCGGGGATTTTCTACAATGAGCAGTTCTTC.

Regarding this clone: Other DNA sequences from this sample encode an identical CDR3 as well. This chain's CDR3 is CASSLGTGGYEQYF. In DNA, the CDR3 is TGTGCCAGCAGCTTGGGAACAGGGGGCTACGAGCAGTACTTC. The V gene is TRBV11-2, the J gene TRBJ2-7; 8 bases are a match to TRBD1. The V segment lost 3 bases and the J segment 3 bases; nucleotides outside the gene matches: 4. Germline CDR1 reads SGHAT; CDR2 reads FQNNGV. This CDR3 is 14 amino acids long.

V and J are TRBV28 and TRBJ2-2; TRBD2 matches at 11 bases. J lost 4 bases, V lost 6 bases, and 4 bases had no gene match. The CDR3 sequence is 15 residues long. The germline CDR1 and CDR2 sequences are MDHEN and SYDVKM. Here the CDR3 reads CASRGLAAPTGELFF. CDR3 DNA sequence: TGTGCCAGCAGGGGACTAGCGGCCCCCACCGGGGAGCTGTTTTTT.

The chain links TRBV7-9 to TRBJ2-1, with 15 bases that match TRBD2. Losses at the gene ends were 5 bases for V and 10 bases for J; bases not matched to a gene: 6. The CDR3 has 15 residues. From germline, CDR1 is SEHNR and CDR2 FQNEAQ (reference sequence). The CDR3 region has the DNA TGTGCCAGCAGCCTCGGACTAGCGGGGGGGCGGGAGCAGTTCTTC. Its translation: CASSLGLAGGREQFF.

The chain has TRBV10-2 and TRBJ2-6, with a tentative D call TRBD1 (6 bases). Trimming cost V 4 bases and J 0 bases, with 13 bases left between them. Germline V gives CDR1 WSHSY, CDR2 SAAADI. The CDR3 extends over 17 amino acids. The CDR3 DNA reads as TGCGCCAGCAGTGGGACAGATTTTAGCTCTGGGGCCAACGTCCTGACTTTC. Residues: CASSGTDFSSGANVLTF.

The genes are TRBV27 and TRBJ2-1; no reliable D call. The CDR3 has 14 residues. Between the trimmed V and J ends, which lost 5 bases and 4 bases, there was a span of 12 bases. The germline V gene has CDR1 MNHEY and CDR2 SMNVEV (reference sequence). The CDR3 DNA reads TGTGCCAGCAGTCCGGGTCAGTATTACAATGAGCAGTTCTTC. Its protein product is CASSPGQYYNEQFF.

The V call is TRBV5-6, the J call TRBJ1-2, with TRBD1 matching over 12 bases. V shed 4 bases, J shed 0 bases, and the junction held 10 bases outside the gene matches. Germline CDR1 SGHDT, CDR2 YYEEEE. This CDR3 is built from 18 residues. The CDR3 loop reads CASSNWDRGRSANYGYTF. In DNA, the CDR3 is TGTGCCAGCAGCAACTGGGACAGGGGGCGCTCAGCTAACTATGGCTACACCTTC.

For this clone: One junction end disagrees with the germline gene, perhaps due to a read error. V gene TRBV7-9 combines with J gene TRBJ2-3; 10 positions agree with TRBD2. This CDR3 has 16 residues. Germline V gives CDR1 SEHNR, CDR2 FQNEAQ (reference sequence). This chain's CDR3 is CSSSTPAGGVTDTQYF. CDR3 sequence (DNA): TGTTCCAGCAGCACCCCAGCGGGAGGGGTCACAGATACGCAGTATTTT.